This TCR beta chain was recovered during a study of identical twins. Trimming took 4 bases from V and 2 from J, leaving 15 bases between them. CDR3 length: 17 residues. Germline V gene data show CDR1 as SGHVS and CDR2 as FNYEAQ. TCRdb called the 5' RACE reads again in MiXCR, with one record for every CDR3 protein. The sample consists of approximately 630,000 distinct CDR3 sequences, roughly 6.6% of them appearing once. This clonotype was observed a handful of times. These data were also reused for a study on yellow fever vaccine responses in identical twins. Per that study: Vaccine-induced T cell responses in twins were reportedly observed to appear partly convergent, partly personalized.

The sequence was collected from a woman between 18 and 29 years old in good health. Sequencing used PBMCs. V and J are TRBV7-6 and TRBJ2-6; D is perhaps TRBD1 (6 bases). The CDR3 region is CASSWVTQGAGANVLTF. The CDR3 coding sequence is TGTGCCAGCAGCTGGGTTACACAGGGAGCTGGGGCCAACGTCCTGACTTTC.